The 7 T cell receptor beta chains reported below all come from one sample, sequenced in a study of blood T cell repertoires in COVID-19. Sequencing was performed with immunoSEQ multiplex PCR; in TCRdb, only in-frame clones are kept and a portion is missing. This table has 200,000 or so clones, about 86% appearing once. Specimen: PBMCs or T cells enriched from blood (not recorded which). Every receptor here comes from a middle-aged man who had recovered from COVID-19.

The chain links TRBV19 to TRBJ1-5, with D possibly matching TRBD1 (6 bases). V was pared by 5 bases and J by 2 bases, with 16 bases between. The CDR3 contains 16 residues. Germline CDR1 and CDR2: LNHDA and SQIVND (reference sequence). As DNA, the CDR3 is TGTGCCAGTAGTTTAGGACAGATGGGGCGCAATCAGCCCCAGCATTTT. Residues: CASSLGQMGRNQPQHF.

This rearrangement joins TRBV6-2 or TRBV6-3 to TRBJ1-2, with 7 positions matching TRBD1. The trim removed 5 bases at V and 7 bases at J, leaving 7 bases unmatched. The CDR3 totals 13 residues. Germline-derived CDR1 and CDR2 are MNHEY and SVGEGT. This chain's CDR3 is CASSTQGPVGYTF. The CDR3 DNA reads as TGTGCCAGCAGTACACAGGGGCCCGTTGGCTACACCTTC.

The CDR3 is CASSQEPGLVGETQYF. CDR3 nucleotide sequence: TGCGCCAGCAGCCAAGAACCGGGACTAGTGGGGGAGACCCAGTACTTC. The chain has TRBV4-3 and TRBJ2-5; 8 positions agree with TRBD2. Trimming removed 0 bases from V and 5 bases from J; junction bases left unmatched: 8. The CDR3 loop spans 16 amino acids. Per the germline V gene, CDR1 is LGHNA and CDR2 is YSLEER.

This chain links TRBV18 with TRBJ1-2; possible D gene TRBD1, 5 bases. Deletions cut 3 bases from V and 4 bases from J, with 12 bases between. The CDR3 runs to 14 residues. Germline CDR1 is KGHSH and CDR2 is LQKENI. This CDR3 is CASSPIPGPYGYTF. DNA for the CDR3: TGTGCCAGCTCACCTATCCCAGGGCCCTATGGCTACACCTTC.

V usage is TRBV27 and J usage is TRBJ1-1, with 10 bases lining up with TRBD1. This CDR3 comprises 14 residues. Trimming at V came to 4 bases and at J to 4 bases, leaving 3 bases not matched to a gene. CDR1 is MNHEY, CDR2 SMNVEV, per germline (reference sequence). The chain's CDR3 is CASSSWTGGTEAFF. The CDR3 DNA follows: TGTGCCAGCAGTTCCTGGACAGGGGGCACTGAAGCTTTCTTT.

This chain links TRBV7-8 with TRBJ1-6, with no clear D. Per germline, CDR1 SGHVS and CDR2 FQNEAQ. The ends were cut back, 9 bases at V and 9 bases at J, with 15 bases in the middle. The CDR3 spans 13 residues. CDR3 nucleotides: TGTGCCAGTCGTCCAACCCGGAGTTCACCCCTCCACTTT. Protein product: CASRPTRSSPLHF.

CDR3 in amino acids: CASSSAGTGNTEAFF. In DNA form, the CDR3 reads TGTGCCAGCAGTTCCGCCGGGACAGGGAACACTGAAGCTTTCTTT. V usage is TRBV6-2 or TRBV6-3 and J usage is TRBJ1-1; 8 bases line up with TRBD1. The CDR3 extends over 15 amino acids. The V gene's germline CDR1 is MNHEY and CDR2 SVGEGT. The trim removed 4 bases at V and 1 base at J, leaving 5 bases unmatched.